Below are 21 T cell receptor beta chains sequenced from a single sample in a study of shared clonotypes between healthy human individuals. Naive CD8 cells were CD45RO-negative, positively selected for CCR7, excluding terminally differentiated effector memory CD45RA+ cells. Profiled with immunoSEQ multiplex PCR; TCRdb holds only in-frame clones, not every one. The data hold 550,000 to 650,000 clones, with 95% to 97% observed a single time. The sample taken for sequencing was naive CD8+ T cells sorted from blood. These receptors originate from a young woman in good health.

This chain links TRBV2 with TRBJ1-2; D is possibly TRBD1 (5 bases). This CDR3 has 14 amino acids. The V end lost 5 bases, the J end lost 3 bases, and 13 bases lay between the germline ends. Germline assignment: CDR1 SNHLY and CDR2 FYNNEI. The CDR3 bases are TGTGCCAGCAGTACCGGGACCAGGGACTATGGCTACACCTTC. This sequence encodes CASSTGTRDYGYTF.

The CDR3 loop reads CASSPPRGTFAYEQYF. In DNA, the CDR3 is TGTGCCAGCAGTCCTCCTCGCGGGACTTTTGCCTACGAGCAGTACTTC. The chain carries TRBV7-9 and TRBJ2-7, with D maybe TRBD2 (6 bases). The length of the CDR3 is 16 residues. Trimming stripped 6 bases from V and 2 bases from J, with 20 bases between. The germline gives CDR1 SEHNR, CDR2 FQNEAQ (reference sequence).

The CDR3 loop reads CASSLAPSSYNEQFF. The CDR3 DNA reads as TGTGCCAGCAGTTTAGCGCCTAGCTCCTACAATGAGCAGTTCTTC. The chain carries TRBV27 and TRBJ2-1, with unresolved D. The CDR3 loop spans 15 amino acids. Trimming stripped 2 bases from V and 0 bases from J, with 8 bases between. CDR1 MNHEY and CDR2 SMNVEV come from the germline V gene (reference sequence).

The rearrangement links TRBV27 to TRBJ2-7; no clear D. CDR3 size: 11 residues. Germline loops: CDR1 MNHEY, CDR2 SMNVEV (reference sequence). V lost 6 bases and J lost 3, with 6 bases in between. The CDR3 DNA sequence: TGTGCCAGCAGATACGGCTACGAGCAGTACTTC. Translation: CASRYGYEQYF.

The CDR3 bases are TGTGCCAGCAGCTTCGGACAGGGCATGACCTACGAGCAGTACTTC. Translating gives CASSFGQGMTYEQYF. The J gene is TRBJ2-7, the V gene TRBV7-6; 8 bases map to TRBD1. The CDR3 is made up of 15 amino acids. Germline CDR1 reads SGHVS; CDR2 reads FNYEAQ. V trimming: 3 bases; J trimming: 2 bases; junction bases outside the gene matches: 6. The full variable domain, rest sourced from reference TRBV7-6 and TRBJ2-7, is GAGVSQSPRYKVTKRGQDVALRCDPISGHVSLYWYRQALGQGPEFLTYFNYEAQQDKSGLPNDRFSAERPEGSISTLTIQRTEQRDSAMYRCASSFGQGMTYEQYFGPGTRLTVT.

The genes are TRBV13 and TRBJ1-1; TRBD1 agrees at 8 bases. V trimming: 6 bases; J trimming: 1 base; junction bases outside the gene matches: 7. Germline V gene sequence: CDR1 PRHDT, CDR2 FYEKMQ (reference sequence). The CDR3 contains 15 residues. The chain's CDR3 is CASSSWGQANTEAFF. The CDR3 DNA sequence: TGTGCCAGCAGTTCGTGGGGACAGGCGAACACTGAAGCTTTCTTT.

The CDR3 here is CASSLGSAFYGYTF. Written as DNA, the CDR3 is TGTGCCAGCAGCTTGGGGTCCGCCTTCTATGGCTACACCTTC. The V call is TRBV5-4, the J call TRBJ1-2; D unclear. V dropped 0 bases and J dropped 4 bases, with 10 bases sitting between them. The CDR3 covers 14 residues. Germline values: CDR1 SGHNT, CDR2 YYREEE (reference sequence).

This sequence joins TRBV7-9 and TRBJ1-1; maybe TRBD1 (5 bases). V was cut by 5 bases and J by 3 bases, with 16 bases left in between. This CDR3 is 15 amino acids long. The germline CDR1 and CDR2 sequences are SEHNR and FQNEAQ (reference sequence). CDR3 sequence reads: CASSAVRGEDTEAFF. The CDR3 DNA reads TGTGCCAGCAGCGCAGTCCGAGGGGAGGACACTGAAGCTTTCTTT.

V gene TRBV5-6 combines with J gene TRBJ2-5, with a weak D call TRBD2 (5 bases). V lost 3 bases to trimming and J lost 3 bases, with 12 bases between them. This CDR3 is 14 amino acids long. CDR1 is SGHDT, CDR2 YYEEEE, per germline. DNA of the CDR3: TGTGCCAGCAGCTGGGCCAGGACTGAAGAGACCCAGTACTTC. It codes for CASSWARTEETQYF.

The chain has TRBV2 and TRBJ2-2; D gene uncertain. The CDR3 consists of 12 residues. The germline gives CDR1 SNHLY, CDR2 FYNNEI. V was cut by 3 bases and J by 6 bases, with 5 bases left in between. CDR3 in amino acids: CASSEGSGELFF. Written as DNA, the CDR3 is TGTGCCAGCAGTGAGGGGTCCGGGGAGCTGTTTTTT.

The J gene is TRBJ2-7, the V gene TRBV6-5; D gene uncertain. CDR1 and CDR2 (germline): MNHEY, SVGAGI. Trimming pared 4 bases from V and 2 bases from J, leaving 9 bases between. The CDR3 runs to 13 residues. CDR3 nucleotides: TGTGCCAGCAGTTGGTCTGAAGCCTACGAGCAGTACTTC. Amino acid sequence: CASSWSEAYEQYF.

The chain recombines TRBV7-6 with TRBJ2-7, with 7 bases that match TRBD2. The CDR3 runs 16 residues. CDR1 SGHVS and CDR2 FNYEAQ come from the germline V gene. The trim removed 5 bases at V and 2 bases at J, leaving 12 bases unmatched. CDR3 sequence (DNA): TGTGCCAGCAGCCCCATAGGCGGGGGACCGACCTACGAGCAGTACTTC. This sequence encodes CASSPIGGGPTYEQYF.

The V and J genes are TRBV6-1 and TRBJ2-1; possible D gene TRBD1, 6 bases. V lost 3 bases and J 3 bases, leaving 15 bases between the germline ends. CDR3 length equals 16 residues. Germline assignment: CDR1 MNHNS and CDR2 SASEGT. CDR3 in DNA: TGTGCCAGCAGTGACCTTAGGGACACCGACTACAATGAGCAGTTCTTC. Translation gives CASSDLRDTDYNEQFF.

This clone was counted a single time. This chain connects TRBV20-1 to TRBJ2-7; D is ambiguous. V lost 4 bases, J lost 11 bases, and 12 bases lay in between. The germline V gene has CDR1 DFQATT and CDR2 SNEGSKA (reference sequence). The CDR3 extends over 10 amino acids. CDR3 sequence reads: CSATGPAEYF. The CDR3 DNA is TGCAGTGCTACAGGACCCGCGGAGTACTTC.

The chain has TRBV7-2 and TRBJ1-2, with D perhaps matching TRBD1 (5 bases). The CDR3 consists of 13 residues. V dropped 3 bases and J dropped 7 bases, with 12 bases sitting between them. Germline V gives CDR1 SGHTA, CDR2 FQGNSA. The CDR3: CASSFLGGSGYTF. In nucleotides, the CDR3 is TGTGCCAGCAGCTTTCTCGGGGGATCTGGCTACACCTTC.

Details on this clone: At one end the junction does not follow the germline gene, possibly because of a read error. V gene TRBV6-1 combines with J gene TRBJ2-7; 10 nucleotides match TRBD2. Germline V gene data show CDR1 as MNHNS and CDR2 as SASEGT. This CDR3 is built from 11 residues. CDR3 bases: TGCAGCGGGGGGGAGGACTACGAGCAGTACTTC. Translation gives CSGGEDYEQYF.

This chain uses TRBV15 with TRBJ1-3; D is ambiguous. Germline CDR1 is LNHNV and CDR2 is YYDKDF (reference sequence). Trimming cost V 0 bases and J 0 bases, with 6 bases left between them. CDR3 size: 15 residues. CDR3 region: CATSRERSSGNTIYF. CDR3 nucleotides: TGTGCCACCAGCAGAGAACGGAGCTCTGGAAACACCATATATTTT. Drawing the rest from reference TRBV15 and TRBJ1-3, the complete variable domain is DAMVIQNPRYQVTQFGKPVTLSCSQTLNHNVMYWYQQKSSQAPKLLFHYYDKDFNNEADTPDNFQSRRPNTSFCFLDIRSPGLGDTAMYLCATSRERSSGNTIYFGEGSWLTVV.

V and J are TRBV15 and TRBJ2-7; weak D call: TRBD2 (5 bases). Germline-derived CDR1 and CDR2 are LNHNV and YYDKDF (reference sequence). This CDR3 has 13 residues. Between the trimmed V and J ends, which lost 5 bases and 3 bases, there was a span of 11 bases. CDR3 DNA: TGTGCCACCAGCCAAGGGAGAGGCTACGAGCAGTACTTC. It yields the protein CATSQGRGYEQYF.

The CDR3 sequence: CASSYSEGTAEAFF. The DNA for the CDR3 is TGTGCCAGCAGTTACTCGGAGGGGACAGCTGAAGCTTTCTTT. The gene calls are TRBV6-5 and TRBJ1-1; 7 positions match TRBD1. CDR1 and CDR2 (germline): MNHEY, SVGAGI. There are 14 residues in the CDR3. V trimming: 0 bases; J trimming: 6 bases; junction bases outside the gene matches: 4.

In DNA form, the CDR3 reads TGCGCCAGCAGCCAATACCCCCCCTCAACCCAGTACTTC. As protein: CASSQYPPSTQYF. The gene calls are TRBV4-1 and TRBJ2-5; D remains unclear. CDR3 length: 13 amino acids. Trimming shortened V by 2 bases and J by 8 bases, and 12 bases separated the two germline ends. Germline CDR1 and CDR2: MGHRA and YSYEKL.

The V call is TRBV5-4, the J call TRBJ2-5; D gene ambiguous. The CDR3 runs 13 residues. Germline CDR1 reads SGHNT; CDR2 reads YYREEE (reference sequence). V lost 4 bases to trimming and J lost 1 base, with 8 bases between them. The CDR3 protein is CASSPESQETQYF. DNA of the CDR3: TGTGCCAGCAGCCCCGAATCCCAAGAGACCCAGTACTTC.